This T cell receptor (beta chain) stems from a study of blood T cell repertoires in COVID-19. Study-wide context: From T cells, B-cell-depleted T cells, or PBMCs came the material, which was cDNA or gDNA.

Clones were read by immunoSEQ multiplex PCR, and TCRdb kept only the in-frame ones, dropping some. The top ten hold about 7.1% of the sample, which has 300,000 to 400,000 clones, approximately 86% seen once. The germline V gene encodes CDR1 GTSNPN and CDR2 SVGIG (reference sequence). Between the trimmed V and J ends, which lost 8 bases and 0 bases, there was a span of 17 bases. The CDR3 loop spans 15 amino acids. The sequence came from a woman in her sixties with COVID-19, enrolled during active disease. This chain connects TRBV30 to TRBJ2-1; a possible D gene is TRBD2 (5 bases). Sequencing used peripheral blood. The CDR3 spells CAEDWGPSSYNEQFF. CDR3 nucleotides: TGTGCCGAGGACTGGGGTCCGAGCTCCTACAATGAGCAGTTCTTC. The entire variable domain, with the rest obtained from reference TRBV30 and TRBJ2-1, is as follows: SQTIHQWPATLVQPVGSPLSLECTVEGTSNPNLYWYRQAAGRGLQLLFYSVGIGQISSEVPQNLSASRPQDRQFILSSKKLLLSDSGFYLCAEDWGPSSYNEQFFGPGTRLTVL.